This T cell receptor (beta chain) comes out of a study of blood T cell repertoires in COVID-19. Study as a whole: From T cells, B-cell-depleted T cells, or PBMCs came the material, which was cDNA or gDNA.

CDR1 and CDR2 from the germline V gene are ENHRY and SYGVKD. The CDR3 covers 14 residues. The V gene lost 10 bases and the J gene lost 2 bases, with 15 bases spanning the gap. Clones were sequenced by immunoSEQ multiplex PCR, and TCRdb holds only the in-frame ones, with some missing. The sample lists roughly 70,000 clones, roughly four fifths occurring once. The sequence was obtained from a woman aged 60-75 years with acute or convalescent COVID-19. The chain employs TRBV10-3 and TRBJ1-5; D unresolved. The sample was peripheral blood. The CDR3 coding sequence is TGTGCCACCTCACCCGCCGGTGGCAATCAGCCCCAGCATTTT. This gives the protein CATSPAGGNQPQHF.